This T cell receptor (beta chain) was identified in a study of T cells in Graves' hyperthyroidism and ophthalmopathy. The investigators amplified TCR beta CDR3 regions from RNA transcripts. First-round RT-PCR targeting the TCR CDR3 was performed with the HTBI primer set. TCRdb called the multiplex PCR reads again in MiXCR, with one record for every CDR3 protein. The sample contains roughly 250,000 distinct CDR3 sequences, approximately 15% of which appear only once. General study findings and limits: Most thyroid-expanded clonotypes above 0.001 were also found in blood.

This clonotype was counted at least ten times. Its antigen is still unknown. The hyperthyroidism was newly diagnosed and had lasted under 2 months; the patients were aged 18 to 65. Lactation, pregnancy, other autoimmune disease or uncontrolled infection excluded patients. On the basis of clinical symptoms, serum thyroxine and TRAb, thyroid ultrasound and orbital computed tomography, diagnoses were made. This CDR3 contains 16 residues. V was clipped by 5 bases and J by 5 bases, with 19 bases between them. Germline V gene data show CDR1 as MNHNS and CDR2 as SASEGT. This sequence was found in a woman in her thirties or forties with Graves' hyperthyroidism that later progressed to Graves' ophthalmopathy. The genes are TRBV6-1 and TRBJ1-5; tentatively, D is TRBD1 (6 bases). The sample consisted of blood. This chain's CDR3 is CASSPGTPLEHQPQHF. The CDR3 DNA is TGTGCCAGCAGTCCCGGGACACCCTTAGAGCATCAGCCCCAGCATTTT.